These T cell receptor beta chains were read from a single sample in a study of blood T cell repertoires in COVID-19. The repertoire was sequenced with immunoSEQ multiplex PCR; TCRdb's copy has only in-frame clones and lacks some. The data show about 310,000 clones, with 80% to 90% seen just once and over 2% held by the top ten. The material sequenced was PBMCs or T cells enriched from blood (not recorded which). The receptors were sampled from a man aged 25-40 years who had recovered from COVID-19. Each CDR3 is given with its conserved first and last residue. The order of the fields is D gene, CDR3 length, J gene, V gene, clone size, CDR3 protein, CDR3 DNA. A D gene is named only where the DNA matches it firmly. Clone size, where shown, is once, few, many, or a class for clones that have expanded.

d_call: TRBD1; cdr3_length: 14; j_call: TRBJ2-5; v_call: TRBV5-4; clone_size: NA; cdr3_aa: CASSENRGRETQYF; cdr3_nt: TGTGCCAGCAGCGAAAACAGGGGGCGCGAGACCCAGTACTTC
d_call: TRBD1; cdr3_length: 16; j_call: TRBJ1-2; v_call: TRBV9; clone_size: NA; cdr3_aa: CASSLRPGTGGDGYTF; cdr3_nt: TGTGCCAGCAGCCTAAGACCCGGGACAGGGGGCGATGGCTACACCTTC
d_call: NA; cdr3_length: 14; j_call: TRBJ1-2; v_call: TRBV7-9; clone_size: NA; cdr3_aa: CASSLEGRSYGYTF; cdr3_nt: TGTGCCAGCAGCTTAGAGGGGCGCTCCTATGGCTACACCTTC
d_call: TRBD1; cdr3_length: 15; j_call: TRBJ2-7; v_call: TRBV7-6; clone_size: many; cdr3_aa: CASSRRQGAVGEQYF; cdr3_nt: TGTGCCAGCAGCCGAAGACAGGGGGCGGTAGGCGAGCAGTACTTC
d_call: NA; cdr3_length: 14; j_call: TRBJ1-4; v_call: TRBV6-5; clone_size: NA; cdr3_aa: CASREDNTGEKLFF; cdr3_nt: TGTGCCAGCAGGGAGGATAATACAGGGGAAAAACTGTTTTTT
d_call: TRBD2; cdr3_length: 15; j_call: TRBJ2-3; v_call: TRBV6-4; clone_size: NA; cdr3_aa: CASSASGGSTDTQYF; cdr3_nt: TGTGCCAGCAGTGCTAGCGGGGGGAGCACAGATACGCAGTATTTT
d_call: NA; cdr3_length: 14; j_call: TRBJ1-6; v_call: TRBV25-1; clone_size: NA; cdr3_aa: CASIRTGFNSPLHF; cdr3_nt: TGTGCCAGCATTCGAACGGGGTTTAATTCACCCCTCCACTTT
d_call: TRBD1; cdr3_length: 15; j_call: TRBJ1-2; v_call: TRBV18; clone_size: NA; cdr3_aa: CASSPGTGNNYGYTF; cdr3_nt: TGTGCCAGCTCCCCGGGGACAGGGAATAACTATGGCTACACCTTC
d_call: TRBD1; cdr3_length: 15; j_call: TRBJ2-7; v_call: TRBV29-1; clone_size: NA; cdr3_aa: CSVEDGTGASNEQYF; cdr3_nt: TGCAGCGTTGAAGATGGGACAGGGGCTTCTAACGAGCAGTACTTC
d_call: TRBD1; cdr3_length: 13; j_call: TRBJ1-2; v_call: TRBV5-1; clone_size: NA; cdr3_aa: CASSLGQGDGYTF; cdr3_nt: TGCGCCAGCAGCTTGGGACAGGGGGATGGCTACACCTTC
d_call: NA; cdr3_length: 14; j_call: TRBJ1-1; v_call: TRBV5-1; clone_size: few; cdr3_aa: CASSLLQENTEAFF; cdr3_nt: TGCGCCAGCAGCTTACTACAGGAGAACACTGAAGCTTTCTTT
d_call: NA; cdr3_length: 13; j_call: TRBJ1-1; v_call: TRBV7-6; clone_size: NA; cdr3_aa: CASSNAGPLEAFF; cdr3_nt: TGTGCCAGCAGTAACGCAGGCCCTCTCGAAGCTTTCTTT
d_call: TRBD1; cdr3_length: 16; j_call: TRBJ1-1; v_call: TRBV19; clone_size: NA; cdr3_aa: CASSIGTGGAGTEAFF; cdr3_nt: TGTGCCAGTAGTATAGGGACAGGGGGCGCGGGCACTGAAGCTTTCTTT
d_call: TRBD1; cdr3_length: 15; j_call: TRBJ1-2; v_call: TRBV9; clone_size: NA; cdr3_aa: CASTPQGAQNYGYTF; cdr3_nt: TGTGCCAGCACCCCCCAGGGGGCGCAAAACTATGGCTACACCTTC
d_call: NA; cdr3_length: 13; j_call: TRBJ1-6; v_call: TRBV6-4; clone_size: NA; cdr3_aa: CASSRQDNSPLHF; cdr3_nt: TGTGCCAGCAGTCGACAGGATAATTCACCCCTCCACTTT
d_call: TRBD2; cdr3_length: 15; j_call: TRBJ2-1; v_call: TRBV6-5; clone_size: NA; cdr3_aa: CASSRSGEGYNEQFF; cdr3_nt: TGTGCCAGCAGTCGTAGCGGGGAGGGGTACAATGAGCAGTTCTTC
d_call: NA; cdr3_length: 10; j_call: TRBJ1-1; v_call: TRBV29-1; clone_size: NA; cdr3_aa: CSVKHTEAFF; cdr3_nt: TGCAGCGTGAAACATACTGAAGCTTTCTTT
d_call: NA; cdr3_length: 16; j_call: TRBJ2-3; v_call: TRBV7-3; clone_size: few; cdr3_aa: CASSPRGGHGTDTQYF; cdr3_nt: TGTGCCAGCAGCCCACGTGGAGGGCACGGCACAGATACGCAGTATTTT
d_call: NA; cdr3_length: 13; j_call: TRBJ1-5; v_call: TRBV12-3/TRBV12-4; clone_size: NA; cdr3_aa: CASSFREGQPQHF; cdr3_nt: TGTGCCAGCAGTTTCAGGGAGGGTCAGCCCCAGCATTTT
d_call: TRBD1; cdr3_length: 15; j_call: TRBJ2-7; v_call: TRBV7-2; clone_size: NA; cdr3_aa: CASSSGQGYSYEQYF; cdr3_nt: TGTGCCAGCAGCTCGGGACAGGGATATTCCTACGAGCAGTACTTC
d_call: TRBD1; cdr3_length: 15; j_call: TRBJ1-1; v_call: TRBV4-1; clone_size: NA; cdr3_aa: CASSQRDRLSTEAFF; cdr3_nt: TGCGCCAGCAGCCAGCGGGACAGGTTATCCACTGAAGCTTTCTTT
d_call: NA; cdr3_length: 14; j_call: TRBJ1-1; v_call: TRBV27; clone_size: NA; cdr3_aa: CASSATRGRTEAFF; cdr3_nt: TGTGCCAGCAGTGCTACCAGGGGTCGTACTGAAGCTTTCTTT
d_call: TRBD2; cdr3_length: 18; j_call: TRBJ2-3; v_call: TRBV2; clone_size: once; cdr3_aa: CASSEEGLAGGVTDTQYF; cdr3_nt: TGTGCCAGCAGTGAAGAGGGACTAGCGGGGGGGGTCACAGATACGCAGTATTTT
d_call: NA; cdr3_length: 15; j_call: TRBJ1-4; v_call: TRBV19; clone_size: NA; cdr3_aa: CASKGGLATNEKLFF; cdr3_nt: TGTGCCAGTAAGGGGGGGCTGGCAACTAATGAAAAACTGTTTTTT
d_call: TRBD1; cdr3_length: 17; j_call: TRBJ1-1; v_call: TRBV7-8; clone_size: NA; cdr3_aa: CASSFKVWTGGNTEAFF; cdr3_nt: TGTGCCAGCAGCTTTAAGGTATGGACAGGAGGGAACACTGAAGCTTTCTTT
d_call: TRBD1; cdr3_length: 12; j_call: TRBJ2-7; v_call: TRBV20-1; clone_size: few; cdr3_aa: CSASGQGVDQYF; cdr3_nt: TGCAGTGCTAGTGGCCAGGGGGTGGATCAGTACTTC
d_call: TRBD1; cdr3_length: 16; j_call: TRBJ2-1; v_call: TRBV5-8; clone_size: NA; cdr3_aa: CASSLPGQRMYNEQFF; cdr3_nt: TGTGCCAGCAGCTTGCCGGGACAGAGAATGTACAATGAGCAGTTCTTC
d_call: NA; cdr3_length: 13; j_call: TRBJ1-2; v_call: TRBV7-9; clone_size: many; cdr3_aa: CASSLDRENGYTF; cdr3_nt: TGTGCCAGCAGCTTAGACAGGGAGAATGGCTACACCTTC
d_call: TRBD2; cdr3_length: 18; j_call: TRBJ2-3; v_call: TRBV24-1; clone_size: NA; cdr3_aa: CATSDSRLAGDSTDTQYF; cdr3_nt: TGTGCCACCAGTGATTCCCGTCTAGCGGGGGACAGCACAGATACGCAGTATTTT
d_call: TRBD1; cdr3_length: 16; j_call: TRBJ1-2; v_call: TRBV3-1/TRBV3-2; clone_size: NA; cdr3_aa: CASSQTLLGGGHGYTF; cdr3_nt: TGTGCCAGCAGCCAGACCCTCCTAGGAGGGGGCCATGGCTACACCTTC
d_call: NA; cdr3_length: 14; j_call: TRBJ2-1; v_call: TRBV9; clone_size: NA; cdr3_aa: CASSTGLLGNEQFF; cdr3_nt: TGTGCCAGCAGCACGGGACTTCTCGGGAATGAGCAGTTCTTC
d_call: NA; cdr3_length: 14; j_call: TRBJ2-1; v_call: TRBV4-1; clone_size: NA; cdr3_aa: CASSQFRVYNEQFF; cdr3_nt: TGCGCCAGCAGCCAATTCCGGGTTTACAATGAGCAGTTCTTC
d_call: TRBD1; cdr3_length: 15; j_call: TRBJ1-5; v_call: TRBV25-1; clone_size: NA; cdr3_aa: CASSDNARGHQPQHF; cdr3_nt: TGTGCCAGCAGTGACAACGCCAGGGGGCATCAGCCCCAGCATTTT
d_call: NA; cdr3_length: 12; j_call: TRBJ1-5; v_call: TRBV11-2; clone_size: few; cdr3_aa: CASSVSRGPQHF; cdr3_nt: TGTGCCAGCAGCGTAAGCCGGGGGCCCCAGCATTTT
d_call: TRBD1; cdr3_length: 18; j_call: TRBJ1-4; v_call: TRBV27; clone_size: once; cdr3_aa: CASSFIPITGVTNEKLFF; cdr3_nt: TGTGCCAGCAGTTTCATTCCCATAACAGGGGTAACTAATGAAAAACTGTTTTTT
d_call: NA; cdr3_length: 16; j_call: TRBJ1-2; v_call: TRBV4-3; clone_size: NA; cdr3_aa: CASSQVIESVGYGYTF; cdr3_nt: TGCGCCAGCAGCCAAGTAATTGAGAGCGTCGGGTATGGCTACACCTTC
d_call: TRBD2; cdr3_length: 15; j_call: TRBJ2-3; v_call: TRBV11-2; clone_size: NA; cdr3_aa: CASSLKRGRADTQYF; cdr3_nt: TGTGCCAGCAGCCTCAAGCGGGGGCGGGCGGATACGCAGTATTTT
d_call: NA; cdr3_length: 16; j_call: TRBJ2-5; v_call: TRBV7-9; clone_size: NA; cdr3_aa: CASSLAQSGSQETQYF; cdr3_nt: TGTGCCAGCAGCTTAGCGCAGTCTGGCAGCCAAGAGACCCAGTACTTC
d_call: NA; cdr3_length: 16; j_call: TRBJ1-6; v_call: TRBV19; clone_size: NA; cdr3_aa: CASRGRPGSLNSPLHF; cdr3_nt: TGTGCCAGTAGGGGCAGACCAGGGTCCCTTAATTCACCCCTCCACTTT